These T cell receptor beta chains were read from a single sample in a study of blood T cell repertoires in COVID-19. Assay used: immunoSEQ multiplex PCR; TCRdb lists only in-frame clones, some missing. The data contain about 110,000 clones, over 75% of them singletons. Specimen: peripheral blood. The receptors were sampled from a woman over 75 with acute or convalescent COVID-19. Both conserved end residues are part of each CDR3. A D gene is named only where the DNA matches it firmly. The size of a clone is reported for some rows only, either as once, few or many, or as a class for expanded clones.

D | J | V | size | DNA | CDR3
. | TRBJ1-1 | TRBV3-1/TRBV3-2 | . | TGTGCCAGCAGCCAAGGCACAAGGGGTAGGACTTTCTTT | CASSQGTRGRTFF
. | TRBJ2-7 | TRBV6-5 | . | TGTGCCAGCAGTTACTCGAGGAAGTACGAGCAGTACTTC | CASSYSRKYEQYF
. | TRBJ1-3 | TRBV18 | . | TGTGCCAGCTCACCCCCGACTAGGGTCTCTGGAAACACCATATATTTT | CASSPPTRVSGNTIYF
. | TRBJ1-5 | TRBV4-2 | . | TGTGCCAGCCGGGGGGGAACGGATCAGCCCCAGCATTTT | CASRGGTDQPQHF
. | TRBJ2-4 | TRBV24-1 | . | TGTGCCACCAGTGTACATCAGGGAGCCAAAAACATTCAGTACTTC | CATSVHQGAKNIQYF
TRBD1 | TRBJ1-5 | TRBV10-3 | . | TGTGCCAGTCGACAGGGCCCTTCTGATCAGCCCCAGCATTTT | CASRQGPSDQPQHF
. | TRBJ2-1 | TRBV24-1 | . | TGTGCCACCAGTGATTCGGCGGGCAGCTCCTACAATGAGCAGTTCTTC | CATSDSAGSSYNEQFF
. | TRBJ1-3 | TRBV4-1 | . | TGCGCCAGCAGCCAAGCCGGGTCTGGAAACACCATATATTTT | CASSQAGSGNTIYF
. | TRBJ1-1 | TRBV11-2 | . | TGTGCCAGCAGCTTAGTCGTTTTGGCATCCACTGAAGCTTTCTTT | CASSLVVLASTEAFF
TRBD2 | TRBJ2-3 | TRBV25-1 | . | TGTGCCAGCAGTGCCAACCCTCCGACTAGCGGGCAGTATTTT | CASSANPPTSGQYF
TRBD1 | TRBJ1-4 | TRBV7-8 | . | TGTGCCAGCAGCCCCTGGGGGGGACAGGGTCGTGAAAAACTGTTTTTT | CASSPWGGQGREKLFF
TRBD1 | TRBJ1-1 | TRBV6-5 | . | TGTGCCAGCATGAGGGACAGTGGGGAAGGGGAAGCTTTCTTT | CASMRDSGEGEAFF
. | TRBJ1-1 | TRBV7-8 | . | TGTGCCAGCAGCACCAGGGTTCCCGGCACTGAAGCTTTCTTT | CASSTRVPGTEAFF
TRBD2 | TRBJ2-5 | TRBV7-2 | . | TGTGCCAGCAGCTTAGAGGGAGCGGGGGGCAGGGGAGAGACCCAGTACTTC | CASSLEGAGGRGETQYF
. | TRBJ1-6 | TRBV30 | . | TGTGCCTGGAGATGGTCAGGCTCACCCCTCCACTTT | CAWRWSGSPLHF
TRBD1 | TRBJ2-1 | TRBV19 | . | TGTGCCAGTAGTAGGGGGACAGGGCTCGCATATAATGAGCAGTTCTTC | CASSRGTGLAYNEQFF
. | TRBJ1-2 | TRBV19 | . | TGTGCCAGTAGTCCTACAGGGCAGGGTGGCTACACCTTC | CASSPTGQGGYTF
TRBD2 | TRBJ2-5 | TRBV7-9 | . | TGTGCCAGCAGCTTAGAGCGGGGGGCAAACCAAGAGACCCAGTACTTC | CASSLERGANQETQYF
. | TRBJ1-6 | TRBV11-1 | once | TGTGCCAGCAGCACACATTCCTATAATTCACCCCTCCACTTT | CASSTHSYNSPLHF
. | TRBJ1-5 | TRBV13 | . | TGTGCCAGCAGCTTAGGACAGTTCAATCAGCCCCAGCATTTT | CASSLGQFNQPQHF
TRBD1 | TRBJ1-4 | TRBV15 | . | TGTGCCACCAGCAATGCCAGGGGGAGTGCTAATGAAAAACTGTTTTTT | CATSNARGSANEKLFF
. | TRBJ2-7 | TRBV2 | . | TGTGCCAGCAGTAACGCCGCGGGACAGACACCATACGAGCAGTACTTC | CASSNAAGQTPYEQYF
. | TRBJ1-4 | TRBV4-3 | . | TGCGCCAGCAGCCAAGATAGGACACCTAATGAAAAACTGTTTTTT | CASSQDRTPNEKLFF
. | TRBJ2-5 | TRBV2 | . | TGTGCCAGCAGTGAGTTCAGGGACCAAGAGACCCAGTACTTC | CASSEFRDQETQYF
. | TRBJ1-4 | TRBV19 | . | TGTGCCAGTAGTGCTCAGGGTAGCAATGAAAAACTGTTTTTT | CASSAQGSNEKLFF
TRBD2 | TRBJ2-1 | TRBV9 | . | TGTGCCAGCAGCGTAGTTAGCGGGGTCAGCAATGAGCAGTTCTTC | CASSVVSGVSNEQFF
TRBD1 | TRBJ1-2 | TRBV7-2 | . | TGTGCCAGCAGCCCAGCCGGGACAGGGGGCAGCTATGGCTACACCTTC | CASSPAGTGGSYGYTF
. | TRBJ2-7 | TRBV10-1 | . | TGCGCCAGCAGTTCCGGGAGCTTTCCCTACGAGCAGTACTTC | CASSSGSFPYEQYF